What follows is one T cell receptor (beta chain) and its context. Its antigen remains unknown. These data come from a study of cytomegalovirus exposure and HLA in healthy donors. Study-level findings and limits: In vitro, a few CMV-associated chains proved specific for CMV antigens. Usually a TCR sequence was rare, but some public TCRs were found in many donors.

PCR involved 60 Vbeta and 13 Jbeta primers. Profiling relied on immunoSEQ multiplex PCR, and the TCRdb table lists in-frame clones only, not all of them. Here the sample spans around 130,000 clones, around two thirds being singletons. The V gene's germline CDR1 is SEHNR and CDR2 FQNEAQ (reference sequence). CDR3 size: 15 residues. J lost 3 bases, V lost 1 base, and 1 base had no gene match. This chain joins TRBV7-9 and TRBJ1-5; the match to TRBD1 covers 9 bases. The material sequenced was PBMCs. The clonotype comes from a woman between 35 and 50 years old in good health and CMV-seropositive. The CDR3 sequence: CASSLGQGDNQPQHF. For the CDR3, the DNA is TGTGCCAGCAGCTTAGGACAGGGGGACAATCAGCCCCAGCATTTT.